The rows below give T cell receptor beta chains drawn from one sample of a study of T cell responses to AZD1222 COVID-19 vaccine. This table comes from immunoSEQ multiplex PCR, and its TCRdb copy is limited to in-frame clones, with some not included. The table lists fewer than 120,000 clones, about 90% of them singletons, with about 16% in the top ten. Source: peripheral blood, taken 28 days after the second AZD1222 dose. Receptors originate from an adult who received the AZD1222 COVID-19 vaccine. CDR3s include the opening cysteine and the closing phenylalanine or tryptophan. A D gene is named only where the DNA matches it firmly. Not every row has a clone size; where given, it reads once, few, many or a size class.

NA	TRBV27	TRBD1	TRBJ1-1	CASSLGQANTEAFF	TGTGCCAGCAGTTTAGGACAGGCGAACACTGAAGCTTTCTTT
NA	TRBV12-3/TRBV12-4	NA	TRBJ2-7	CASSFDRSYEQYF	TGTGCCAGCAGTTTTGACAGGTCCTACGAGCAGTACTTC
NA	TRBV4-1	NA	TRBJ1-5	CASSQEGRQPQHF	TGCGCCAGCAGCCAAGAGGGTCGTCAGCCCCAGCATTTT
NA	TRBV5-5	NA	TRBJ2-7	CASNWKGSDEQYF	TGTGCCAGCAACTGGAAAGGGTCCGACGAGCAGTACTTC
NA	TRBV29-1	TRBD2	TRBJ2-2	CSVSGLAGPNTGELFF	TGCAGCGTTTCGGGACTAGCGGGTCCAAACACCGGGGAGCTGTTTTTT
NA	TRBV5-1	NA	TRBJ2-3	CASSLTSKDTQYF	TGCGCCAGCAGCTTGACGTCCAAGGATACGCAGTATTTT
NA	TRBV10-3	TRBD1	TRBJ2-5	CAIKDRGETQYF	TGTGCCATCAAGGACAGGGGAGAGACCCAGTACTTC
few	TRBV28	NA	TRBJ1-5	CASSGKEPQHF	TGTGCCAGCAGCGGGAAGGAGCCCCAGCATTTT
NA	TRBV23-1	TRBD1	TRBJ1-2	CASSTNRGIGYGYTF	TGCGCCAGCAGTACGAACAGGGGAATTGGGTATGGCTACACCTTC
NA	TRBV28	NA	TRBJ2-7	CASSVSPRSYEQYF	TGTGCCAGCAGTGTTAGCCCCCGATCCTACGAGCAGTACTTC
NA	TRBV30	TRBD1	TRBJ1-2	CAWNEQGLGYTF	TGTGCCTGGAACGAACAGGGGTTGGGCTACACCTTC
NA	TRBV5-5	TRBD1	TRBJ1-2	CATSRGHNYGYTF	TGTGCCACCAGCAGGGGGCATAACTATGGCTACACCTTC
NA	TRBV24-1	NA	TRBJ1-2	CATSDGIDPHGNYGYTF	TGTGCCACCAGTGACGGTATCGACCCCCACGGGAACTATGGCTACACCTTC
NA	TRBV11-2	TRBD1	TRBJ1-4	CASSLGQGAREKLFF	TGTGCCAGCAGCTTGGGACAGGGGGCACGAGAAAAACTGTTTTTT
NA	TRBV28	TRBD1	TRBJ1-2	CASSLSTGVMHYGYTF	TGTGCCAGCAGTTTATCGACAGGGGTTATGCACTATGGCTACACCTTC
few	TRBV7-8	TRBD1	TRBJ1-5	CASASGDSRGQPQHF	TGTGCCAGCGCCTCCGGGGACAGCCGGGGTCAGCCCCAGCATTTT
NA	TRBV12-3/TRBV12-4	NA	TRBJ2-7	CASSAQGSYEQYF	TGTGCCAGCAGCGCACAGGGCAGCTACGAGCAGTACTTC
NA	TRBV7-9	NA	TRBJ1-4	CASSPTATNEKLFF	TGTGCCAGCAGCCCAACCGCTACTAATGAAAAACTGTTTTTT
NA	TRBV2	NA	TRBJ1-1	CASSDYEAFF	TGTGCCAGCAGTGATTATGAAGCTTTCTTT
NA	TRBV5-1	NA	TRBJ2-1	CASSPDTGSYNEQFF	TGCGCCAGCAGCCCCGATACAGGGTCCTACAATGAGCAGTTCTTC
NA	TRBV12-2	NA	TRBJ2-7	CASRCPAGPASYEQYF	TGTGCAAGTCGCTGCCCCGCTGGCCCGGCCTCCTACGAGCAGTACTTC
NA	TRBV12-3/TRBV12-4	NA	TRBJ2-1	CAIPDRGYEQFF	TGTGCCATCCCGGACAGAGGGTATGAGCAGTTCTTC
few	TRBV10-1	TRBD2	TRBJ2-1	CASSESTSGSYNEQFF	TGCGCCAGCAGTGAGTCTACTAGCGGGAGTTACAATGAGCAGTTCTTC
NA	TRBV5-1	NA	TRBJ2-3	CASSLSVGSTDTQYF	TGCGCCAGCAGCTTGTCTGTCGGGAGCACAGATACGCAGTATTTT
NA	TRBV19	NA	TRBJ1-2	CASSDRDSYGYTF	TGTGCCAGTAGTGACCGAGACAGCTATGGCTACACCTTC
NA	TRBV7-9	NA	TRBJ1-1	CASSLAAARDTEAFF	TGTGCCAGCAGCTTAGCGGCGGCGCGAGACACTGAAGCTTTCTTT
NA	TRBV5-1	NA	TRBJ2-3	CASSPKISTDTQYF	TGCGCCAGCAGCCCTAAGATATCCACAGATACGCAGTATTTT
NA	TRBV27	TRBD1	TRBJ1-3	CASSFQGDGNTIYF	TGTGCCAGCAGTTTCCAGGGGGACGGAAACACCATATATTTT
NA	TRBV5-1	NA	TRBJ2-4	CATSEGPGDIQYF	TGCGCCACGTCAGAGGGGCCAGGGGACATTCAGTACTTC
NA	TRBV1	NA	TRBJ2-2	CTSSHAMPPNSLNTGELFF	TGCACCAGCAGCCACGCCATGCCACCCAACAGTTTAAACACCGGGGAGCTGTTTTTT
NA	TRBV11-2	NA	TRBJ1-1	CASSFQGVGTEAFF	TGTGCCAGCAGCTTCCAGGGAGTGGGCACTGAAGCTTTCTTT
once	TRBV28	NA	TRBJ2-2	CASSRTYTGELFF	TGTGCCAGCAGTCGTACTTACACCGGGGAGCTGTTTTTT